The clone carrying this TCR beta chain is a singleton in its sample. This record belongs to a study of blood T cell repertoires in COVID-19. In the study overall: The study drew acute and convalescent COVID-19 samples from the United States, Italy and Spain.

CDR1 MNHEY and CDR2 SVGAGI come from the germline V gene. The CDR3 spans 15 residues. Unmatched junction bases numbered 3, after V lost 7 bases and J lost 1 base. In the authors' methods: Scientists estimated how many nucleated cells there were by amplifying reference gene primers. The protocol was immunoSEQ multiplex PCR, while the TCRdb copy is restricted to in-frame clones and leaves out a portion. V and J calls and clone size are copied from that table; D and trimming were computed from the DNA. The sample includes around 200,000 clones, more than 75% of them seen just once. Sequencing used peripheral blood. The origin of this receptor is a man in his sixties who had recovered from COVID-19. The chain is built from TRBV6-5 and TRBJ2-3, with 12 nucleotides matching TRBD2. This CDR3 is CASKLAGGGTDTQYF. The CDR3 bases are TGTGCCAGCAAACTAGCGGGAGGAGGCACAGATACGCAGTATTTT.